A selection of T cell receptor beta chains follows, all from one sample in a study of CD8+ T cells in alopecia areata. Here immunoSEQ multiplex PCR was the method, and the copy in TCRdb shows in-frame clones only, minus some. The top ten hold about 5.3% of the sample, which has some 200,000 clones, about 56% seen once. Sequenced: CD8+ T cells sorted from blood. These receptors originate from a human donor in good health. Each CDR3 is given with its conserved first and last residue. Each record gives: V gene, clone size, J gene, CDR3 length, D gene, CDR3 DNA, CDR3 protein. The D gene is left open where the match is weak. The size field is filled for only some rows; it gives once, few, many or a size class.

v_call: TRBV6-6
clone_size: -
j_call: TRBJ1-5
cdr3_length: 15
d_call: -
cdr3_nt: TGTGCCAGCAGTGTGGACAGCCTAAGCAATCAGCCCCAGCATTTT
cdr3_aa: CASSVDSLSNQPQHF

v_call: TRBV2
clone_size: -
j_call: TRBJ1-5
cdr3_length: 14
d_call: TRBD1
cdr3_nt: TGTGCCAGCAGTGACTGGGACAGGGATCAGCCCCAGCATTTT
cdr3_aa: CASSDWDRDQPQHF

v_call: TRBV29-1
clone_size: few
j_call: TRBJ1-4
cdr3_length: 12
d_call: -
cdr3_nt: TGCAGCGTTGAAAGCGGGCAGATGGAACTGTTTTTT
cdr3_aa: CSVESGQMELFF

v_call: TRBV15
clone_size: once
j_call: TRBJ2-6
cdr3_length: 17
d_call: -
cdr3_nt: TGTGCCACCAGCAGAGATCGGGCATCCTCTGGGGCCAACGTCCTGACTTTC
cdr3_aa: CATSRDRASSGANVLTF

v_call: TRBV2
clone_size: -
j_call: TRBJ2-7
cdr3_length: 16
d_call: -
cdr3_nt: TGTGCCAGCATCTCGGGAGGGGGCCCCCTCTCCTACGAGCAGTACTTC
cdr3_aa: CASISGGGPLSYEQYF

v_call: TRBV4-1
clone_size: -
j_call: TRBJ1-5
cdr3_length: 12
d_call: -
cdr3_nt: TGCGCCAGCAGCCAGGGACGGGAGCCCCAGCATTTT
cdr3_aa: CASSQGREPQHF

v_call: TRBV4-1
clone_size: -
j_call: TRBJ1-1
cdr3_length: 15
d_call: -
cdr3_nt: TGCGCCAGCAGCCATCCCTCTGGGGGCTTCACTGAAGCTTTCTTT
cdr3_aa: CASSHPSGGFTEAFF

v_call: TRBV7-9
clone_size: few
j_call: TRBJ2-7
cdr3_length: 15
d_call: TRBD1
cdr3_nt: TGTGCCAGCAGCTTAGGACAGGGAAAGTCCTACGAGCAGTACTTC
cdr3_aa: CASSLGQGKSYEQYF

v_call: TRBV6-5
clone_size: -
j_call: TRBJ2-7
cdr3_length: 14
d_call: TRBD1
cdr3_nt: TGTGCCAGCAGTCCCGGACAGGGGCTCTACGAGCAGTACTTC
cdr3_aa: CASSPGQGLYEQYF

v_call: TRBV9
clone_size: -
j_call: TRBJ1-2
cdr3_length: 13
d_call: -
cdr3_nt: TGTGCCAGCAGCCGACCAGGGGTCTATGGCTACACCTTC
cdr3_aa: CASSRPGVYGYTF

v_call: TRBV2
clone_size: -
j_call: TRBJ2-4
cdr3_length: 16
d_call: TRBD1
cdr3_nt: TGTGCCAGCAGTAACTTAGACAGGGCGGCCAAAAACATTCAGTACTTC
cdr3_aa: CASSNLDRAAKNIQYF

v_call: TRBV15
clone_size: -
j_call: TRBJ1-2
cdr3_length: 16
d_call: -
cdr3_nt: TGTGCCACCAGCAGAGATTTGGGGCAGGGAAGTTATGGCTACACCTTC
cdr3_aa: CATSRDLGQGSYGYTF

v_call: TRBV29-1
clone_size: few
j_call: TRBJ2-7
cdr3_length: 14
d_call: TRBD1
cdr3_nt: TGCAGCGTTGAGGTGACAGGGGGTTCCTACGAGCAGTACTTC
cdr3_aa: CSVEVTGGSYEQYF

v_call: TRBV19
clone_size: -
j_call: TRBJ2-6
cdr3_length: 16
d_call: -
cdr3_nt: TGTGCCAGTAGCCCGGGAGTTCCCTCCGGGGCCAACGTCCTGACTTTC
cdr3_aa: CASSPGVPSGANVLTF